The clone carrying this T cell receptor beta chain was counted between two and nine times. No antigen is known for it. The germline V gene encodes CDR1 MDHEN and CDR2 SYDVKM. The CDR3 is 15 residues long. V was clipped by 4 bases and J by 4 bases, with 16 bases between them. The Oncomine TCR Beta short-read assay was applied to DNA of cultured CD4+ T cells. TCRdb itself ran the PCR reads through MiXCR, one entry per CDR3 protein. The sample records 10,000 to 15,000 distinct CDR3 sequences, about two fifths being singletons. The treatment: roughly 10-day PBMC culture with coronavirus spike peptide pools or control peptides (ViraFEST assay). The sample comes from a study of vaccination and CD4 T cells after COVID-19.

The sample in question was CD4+ T cells from blood, cultured in vitro, obtained before SARS-CoV-2 vaccination. The TCR comes from a human donor who had recovered from COVID-19. The V call is TRBV28, the J call TRBJ1-1; D gene ambiguous. CDR3 amino acids: CASSYFSPSSTEAFF. The CDR3 coding sequence is TGTGCCAGCAGTTATTTTAGTCCCTCGAGCACTGAAGCTTTCTTT.